The 15 T cell receptor beta chains below all came from one sample that was sequenced in a study of T cell clonotyping in hematopoietic cell transplantation. The table came from immunoSEQ multiplex PCR; TCRdb's copy has only in-frame clones and leaves some out. Of several thousand clones detected, about 70% appear once; the ten largest clones hold under 25%. The starting material was peripheral blood mononuclear cells, obtained 100 days after allogeneic stem cell transplant. These receptors were collected from a male patient between 60 and 69 years old who had an allogeneic stem cell transplant from an unrelated donor, so the T cells may come from the graft donor. Some clones in this sample may be carry-over from other donors' samples.

This CDR3 is CASSLGTGGHYGYTF. The CDR3 DNA sequence: TGTGCCAGCAGTTTAGGGACAGGGGGACACTATGGCTACACCTTC. V and J are TRBV27 and TRBJ1-2, with TRBD1 identical over 11 bases. The V gene end was trimmed by 2 bases and the J gene end by 3 bases; junction bases not matched to a gene: 2. There are 15 residues in the CDR3. Germline-derived CDR1 and CDR2 are MNHEY and SMNVEV (reference sequence).

The CDR3 reads CASSLASTEAFF. The CDR3 nucleotides read TGTGCCAGCAGCTTGGCTAGCACTGAAGCTTTCTTT. This chain links TRBV5-6 with TRBJ1-1; D not resolved. Germline V gives CDR1 SGHDT, CDR2 YYEEEE. V was pared by 0 bases and J by 4 bases, with 4 bases between. The CDR3 contains 12 residues.

The V call is TRBV5-6, the J call TRBJ2-7, with D possibly matching TRBD2 (5 bases). The V and J ends lost 0 bases and 3 bases respectively, with 13 bases between them. In germline, CDR1 is SGHDT, CDR2 YYEEEE. This CDR3 is built from 15 residues. CDR3 loop: CASSLERGSGYEQYF. CDR3 DNA sequence: TGTGCCAGCAGCTTGGAACGCGGGTCCGGCTACGAGCAGTACTTC. Using reference TRBV5-6 and TRBJ2-7 for the parts outside the CDR3, the full variable domain is DAGVTQSPTHLIKTRGQQVTLRCSPKSGHDTVSWYQQALGQGPQFIFQYYEEEERQRGNFPDRFSGHQFPNYSSELNVNALLLGDSALYLCASSLERGSGYEQYFGPGTRLTVT.

The chain carries TRBV5-4 and TRBJ1-1; 8 bases line up with TRBD1. This CDR3 has 18 residues. Germline values: CDR1 SGHNT, CDR2 YYREEE (reference sequence). V shed 1 base and J 2 bases; nucleotides not matched to a gene: 13. CDR3 amino acids: CASSLSLLSGGFNTEAFF. The CDR3, as DNA: TGTGCCAGCAGCTTGAGTTTATTGTCAGGGGGCTTCAACACTGAAGCTTTCTTT. Variable domain in full (rest from reference TRBV5-4 and TRBJ1-1): ETGVTQSPTHLIKTRGQQVTLRCSSQSGHNTVSWYQQALGQGPQFIFQYYREEENGRGNFPPRFSGLQFPNYSSELNVNALELDDSALYLCASSLSLLSGGFNTEAFFGQGTRLTVV.

This clone was recorded a few times. The chain uses TRBV11-3 and TRBJ2-7; D is uncertain. Germline V CDR1 and CDR2: SGHNT, YENEEA. The CDR3 length is 13 residues. V lost 5 bases, J lost 3 bases, and 11 bases lay in between. Here the CDR3 reads CASSPPYGYEQYF. The CDR3, as DNA: TGTGCCAGCAGCCCCCCCTACGGCTACGAGCAGTACTTC.

The chain carries TRBV6-6 and TRBJ1-5; D remains ambiguous. The CDR3 runs 12 residues. CDR1 is MNHNY, CDR2 SVGAGI, per germline (reference sequence). V lost 8 bases and J 8 bases, leaving 13 bases between the germline ends. The CDR3 DNA follows: TGTGCCAGCGGGAGAACGTTGGAGCCCCAGCATTTT. Its translation is CASGRTLEPQHF.

The chain couples TRBV4-1 to TRBJ2-7, with 8 bases aligning to TRBD2. The ends lost 0 bases at V and 0 bases at J; junction bases unmatched: 7. The CDR3 consists of 17 residues. CDR1 and CDR2 from the germline V gene are MGHRA and YSYEKL. This chain's CDR3 is CASSQEGYSGNSYEQYF. In DNA, the CDR3 is TGCGCCAGCAGCCAAGAGGGTTATAGCGGGAACTCCTACGAGCAGTACTTC.

This clone was observed a single time. The chain recombines TRBV28 with TRBJ2-1; tentative D call: TRBD2 (6 bases). Between the trimmed V and J ends, which lost 7 bases and 3 bases, there was a span of 10 bases. The CDR3 is 13 amino acids. Germline V lookup: CDR1 MDHEN, CDR2 SYDVKM. CDR3 coding DNA: TGTGCCAGCATCGGGGGTTTCTACAATGAGCAGTTCTTC. Amino acid sequence: CASIGGFYNEQFF.

This clone came up a few times. V gene TRBV6-5 combines with J gene TRBJ1-1, with unresolved D. The germline V and J ends were trimmed by 10 bases and 6 bases, with 18 bases remaining between them. Germline loops: CDR1 MNHEY, CDR2 SVGAGI. The CDR3 is 13 residues long. CDR3 loop: CATTRESKSEAFF. CDR3 bases: TGTGCCACCACGCGGGAGAGCAAGTCTGAAGCTTTCTTT.

The chain combines TRBV4-1 with TRBJ2-7; a weak D match, TRBD1 (6 bases). Germline CDR1 MGHRA, CDR2 YSYEKL. There are 11 residues in the CDR3. Trimming removed 0 bases from V and 10 bases from J, with 7 bases in between. The CDR3 bases are TGCGCCAGCAGCCAAGAGGGACAACAGTACTTC. The encoded protein is CASSQEGQQYF.

The chain uses TRBV18 and TRBJ1-1, with TRBD1 matching over 7 bases. The CDR3 extends over 13 amino acids. With V trimmed by 5 bases and J by 6 bases, 6 bases remained unmatched. In germline, CDR1 is KGHSH, CDR2 LQKENI. CDR3 nucleotides: TGTGCCAGCTCAGGAAACAGGGGCTCTGAAGCTTTCTTT. Translated, it gives CASSGNRGSEAFF.

V is TRBV11-3 and J is TRBJ2-7, with TRBD1 identical over 8 bases. The CDR3 consists of 14 residues. Germline CDR1 is SGHNT and CDR2 is YENEEA. The V gene end was trimmed by 5 bases and the J gene end by 5 bases; junction bases not matched to a gene: 8. The CDR3, as DNA: TGTGCCAGCAGCCCTGGGGCAGGGGGCGACGAGCAGTACTTC. Amino acids: CASSPGAGGDEQYF.

This sequence joins TRBV7-9 and TRBJ1-1; D perhaps matches TRBD1 (5 bases). The germline V gene encodes CDR1 SEHNR and CDR2 FQNEAQ (reference sequence). V was cut by 2 bases and J by 3 bases, with 10 bases left in between. The CDR3 loop spans 14 amino acids. CDR3 nucleotide sequence: TGTGCCAGCAGCTTAATGGACATGGACACTGAAGCTTTCTTT. This encodes CASSLMDMDTEAFF.

This clone was found a few times. This chain joins TRBV7-8 and TRBJ1-4; 7 bases map to TRBD1. V lost 5 bases, J lost 3 bases, and 9 bases stayed unmatched. Germline values: CDR1 SGHVS, CDR2 FQNEAQ. The length of the CDR3 is 16 residues. The CDR3 spells CASSPLTGASNEKLFF. Here the CDR3 DNA reads TGTGCCAGCAGCCCACTCACAGGGGCGTCTAATGAAAAACTGTTTTTT.

V and J are TRBV7-9 and TRBJ1-3; 9 bases agree with TRBD1. Germline CDR1 is SEHNR and CDR2 is FQNEAQ (reference sequence). The V and J ends lost 2 bases and 8 bases, in that order; junction bases with no gene match: 7. This CDR3 region has 15 residues. The CDR3 sequence is CASSLRGTGSDTIYF. The CDR3, as DNA: TGTGCCAGCAGCTTACGGGGGACAGGGAGTGACACCATATATTTT.